The clone carrying this TCR beta chain turned up a few times. Participants reported their clinical history, and cohort assignment relied on those reports. The study counted Cohort 3 donors as recovered given two negative PCRs, clearance, or symptom resolution. Assay: immunoSEQ multiplex PCR; the TCRdb copy retains only in-frame clones and omits some. Among about 470,000 clones listed, around 87% were seen once. This specimen comes from a study of blood T cell repertoires in COVID-19. V dropped 3 bases and J dropped 11; count of bases not matched to a gene: 5. CDR3 length: 11 residues. Germline values: CDR1 GTSNPN, CDR2 SVGIG (reference sequence).

The sample taken for sequencing was PBMCs or T cells enriched from blood (not recorded which). The receptor was derived from a woman between 18 and 29 years old who had recovered from COVID-19. The chain uses TRBV30 and TRBJ1-2, with 8 bases that match TRBD1. CDR3 bases: TGTGCCTGGAGGGACAGGGTGCAGTACACCTTC. Translated: CAWRDRVQYTF.